The TCR beta chain described here comes from a study of shared clonotypes between healthy human individuals. Study context: Per donor, CD8 memory used one plate, CD8 naive used two, CD4 memory used three and CD4 naive used three. Study findings and constraints: For naive CD4 cells, roughly 5% of clonotypes were shared across a few donors.

This clone was recorded only once. Its target is not known. Assay: immunoSEQ multiplex PCR; the TCRdb copy retains only in-frame clones and omits some. The repertoire has fewer than 1 million clones, roughly 96% of them found once; the top ten carry around 0.25%. In the naive CD8 group, cells lacked CD45RO and were positively selected for CCR7, so terminally differentiated effector memory CD45RA+ cells were left out. V dropped 6 bases and J dropped 9 bases, with 11 bases sitting between them. This CDR3 spans 12 amino acids. CDR1 is MNHEY, CDR2 SMNVEV, per germline (reference sequence). This clonotype was obtained from a man aged 25 to 45 in good health. V is TRBV27 and J is TRBJ2-2; D uncertain. The material sequenced was naive CD8+ T cells sorted from blood. The CDR3 reads CASSQVDRELFF. The CDR3 coding sequence is TGTGCCAGCAGCCAGGTTGACCGGGAGCTGTTTTTT.